The 17 T cell receptor beta chains in this list originate from one sample, sequenced in a study of blood T cells in healthy people across ages. Using a J-beta primer mix together with a sample-barcoded 5' primer, a second PCR was run for roughly 7 to 12 cycles. TCRdb reprocessed the 5' RACE reads with MiXCR, giving one entry per CDR3 protein. The sample shows 1,800,000 or so distinct CDR3 sequences, roughly two fifths of them seen only once. The sample taken for sequencing was blood. Receptor source: a human donor in good health.

This clonotype was counted between two and nine times. This chain links TRBV6-5 with TRBJ2-1; TRBD2 matches 7 bases. Germline CDR1 is MNHEY and CDR2 is SVGAGI. The CDR3 runs to 18 residues. Trimming took 2 bases from V and 2 from J; bases not matched to a gene: 12. CDR3 DNA sequence: TGTGCCAGCAGTTACGTCCGGGGGGAATCCCGAGCCTACAATGAGCAGTTCTTC. Translation gives CASSYVRGESRAYNEQFF.

The CDR3 here is CARRLKQGSVETQYF. Here the CDR3 DNA reads TGCGCCCGCCGACTCAAACAGGGGTCTGTCGAGACCCAGTACTTC. The chain employs TRBV5-1 and TRBJ2-5, with 7 bases that match TRBD1. The CDR3 sequence is 15 residues long. The V and J ends lost 10 bases and 5 bases, in that order; junction bases with no gene match: 17. Germline assignment: CDR1 SGHRS and CDR2 YFSETQ.

The rearrangement joins TRBV7-2 to TRBJ2-7, with no clear D. V was trimmed by 1 base and J by 0 bases, leaving 16 bases between them. Germline V gives CDR1 SGHTA, CDR2 FQGNSA. There are 17 residues in the CDR3. This chain's CDR3 is CASSLERAGGSSYEQYF. In DNA, the CDR3 is TGTGCCAGCAGCTTAGAAAGGGCAGGCGGCAGCTCCTACGAGCAGTACTTC. The full variable domain, in which reference TRBV7-2 and TRBJ2-7 provide the parts outside the CDR3, is GAGVSQSPSNKVTEKGKDVELRCDPISGHTALYWYRQSLGQGLEFLIYFQGNSAPDKSGLPSDRFSAERTGGSVSTLTIQRTQQEDSAVYLCASSLERAGGSSYEQYFGPGTRLTVT.

This clonotype was found a few times. CDR3 protein: CATSDPGLAGRRQYF. CDR3 DNA: TGTGCCACCAGTGACCCCGGACTAGCGGGACGCAGGCAGTATTTT. The rearrangement uses TRBV24-1 and TRBJ2-3; 12 bases map to TRBD2. Per germline, CDR1 KGHDR and CDR2 SFDVKD. V lost 4 bases to trimming and J lost 11 bases; unmatched junction nucleotides: 9. CDR3 length: 15 amino acids.

V usage is TRBV12-3 or TRBV12-4 and J usage is TRBJ1-2; D not resolved. The CDR3 consists of 14 residues. V was cut by 6 bases and J by 7 bases, with 18 bases left in between. The CDR3 sequence: CASSPTTFGRGYTF. The CDR3 region has the DNA TGTGCCAGCAGCCCGACAACTTTCGGACGTGGCTACACCTTC.

The CDR3 protein is CASSGQVGNSPLHF. The CDR3 coding sequence is TGTGCCAGCAGCGGACAGGTCGGGAATTCACCCCTCCACTTT. The chain links TRBV7-2 to TRBJ1-6, with TRBD1 identical over 7 bases. CDR3 length: 14 residues. V lost 5 bases and J lost 7; bases outside the gene matches: 5. Germline V CDR1 and CDR2: SGHTA, FQGNSA.

The V call is TRBV7-2, the J call TRBJ2-1, with 7 nucleotides matching TRBD1. CDR1 is SGHTA, CDR2 FQGNSA, per germline. V lost 5 bases to trimming and J lost 3 bases; unmatched junction nucleotides: 19. CDR3 length: 19 residues. The CDR3 here is CASSPHTISYRGSYNEQFF. CDR3 nucleotides: TGTGCCAGCAGCCCCCATACTATATCGTACAGGGGAAGCTACAATGAGCAGTTCTTC. The full variable domain, completed using reference TRBV7-2 and TRBJ2-1, is GAGVSQSPSNKVTEKGKDVELRCDPISGHTALYWYRQSLGQGLEFLIYFQGNSAPDKSGLPSDRFSAERTGGSVSTLTIQRTQQEDSAVYLCASSPHTISYRGSYNEQFFGPGTRLTVL.

This clonotype was recorded many times. The chain has TRBV7-2 and TRBJ1-1, with TRBD1 matching over 10 bases. CDR1 is SGHTA and CDR2 is FQGNSA in the germline V gene. With V trimmed by 5 bases and J by 5 bases, 5 bases remained unmatched. The CDR3 sequence is 14 residues long. For the CDR3, the DNA is TGTGCCAGCAGCCCCCGGGACAGGGGAACTGAAGCTTTCTTT. As protein: CASSPRDRGTEAFF. The full variable domain, its missing parts supplied by reference TRBV7-2 and TRBJ1-1, is GAGVSQSPSNKVTEKGKDVELRCDPISGHTALYWYRQSLGQGLEFLIYFQGNSAPDKSGLPSDRFSAERTGGSVSTLTIQRTQQEDSAVYLCASSPRDRGTEAFFGQGTRLTVV.

This clonotype occurred a few times. The chain joins TRBV4-2 to TRBJ2-1; 10 bases are shared with TRBD2. Trimming took 5 bases from V and 2 from J; bases not matched to a gene: 21. The germline V gene has CDR1 LGHNA and CDR2 YNFKEQ. The CDR3 is made up of 21 amino acids. CDR3 residues: CASSDISTSGDDLTPYNEQFF. The CDR3 nucleotides read TGTGCCAGCAGCGATATATCCACTAGCGGGGACGACCTTACCCCCTACAATGAGCAGTTCTTC.

The gene calls are TRBV29-1 and TRBJ2-1; 7 bases agree with TRBD2. The germline V gene has CDR1 SQVTM and CDR2 ANQGSEA. V shed 4 bases, J shed 6 bases, and the junction held 9 bases outside the gene matches. The CDR3 sequence is 14 residues long. Here the CDR3 reads CSVGGTNLFNEQFF. The CDR3 nucleotides read TGCAGCGTTGGGGGGACTAACCTCTTCAATGAGCAGTTCTTC.

This clonotype was seen a single time. The chain employs TRBV14 and TRBJ2-1; 9 bases map to TRBD2. Germline trimming cut 3 bases from V and 4 bases from J; bases unmatched to any gene: 7. This CDR3 comprises 16 residues. The germline V gene encodes CDR1 SGHDN and CDR2 FVKESK. CDR3 DNA sequence: TGTGCCAGCAGCCAGGATATAGCGGGGGTTTACAATGAGCAGTTCTTC. Translation: CASSQDIAGVYNEQFF.

The chain links TRBV3-1 to TRBJ2-7, with TRBD2 identical over 10 bases. The CDR3 is made up of 13 amino acids. Germline V gives CDR1 LGHDT, CDR2 YNNKEL (reference sequence). The J segment lost 6 bases and the V segment lost 5 bases, leaving 4 bases of the junction unmatched. This chain's CDR3 is CASSGTSVSEQYF. The CDR3 coding sequence is TGTGCCAGCAGCGGGACTAGCGTAAGCGAGCAGTACTTC.

This clonotype occurred many times. V is TRBV7-2 and J is TRBJ2-5; D is ambiguous. Trimming took 1 base from V and 5 from J, leaving 8 bases between them. Germline V CDR1 and CDR2: SGHTA, FQGNSA. This CDR3 is built from 13 residues. The CDR3 DNA reads as TGTGCCAGCAGCTTAGGACCGAGGGAGACCCAGTACTTC. Translation: CASSLGPRETQYF.

This clonotype appeared many times. This rearrangement joins TRBV7-9 to TRBJ2-5, with 8 nucleotides matching TRBD1. In germline, CDR1 is SEHNR, CDR2 FQNEAQ (reference sequence). The CDR3 runs 14 residues. The junction had 8 bases not matched to a gene; V was cut back by 6 bases and J by 5 bases. CDR3 in DNA: TGTGCCAGCAGTACAGGGGGTTCTGAGGAGACCCAGTACTTC. It encodes CASSTGGSEETQYF.

The rearrangement uses TRBV5-6 and TRBJ2-5; tentatively, D is TRBD2 (5 bases). The CDR3 is made up of 15 amino acids. V gave up 0 bases and J gave up 7 bases, with 16 bases separating them. Looked up from germline, CDR1 is SGHDT and CDR2 is YYEEEE. The CDR3 region has the DNA TGTGCCAGCAGCTTGGGAGGTCGGGATGGAGGGACCCAGTACTTC. This gives the protein CASSLGGRDGGTQYF. Variable domain in full (rest from reference TRBV5-6 and TRBJ2-5): DAGVTQSPTHLIKTRGQQVTLRCSPKSGHDTVSWYQQALGQGPQFIFQYYEEEERQRGNFPDRFSGHQFPNYSSELNVNALLLGDSALYLCASSLGGRDGGTQYFGPGTRLLVL.

The CDR3 bases are TGTGCCAGCAGCGTAGACGGGACTAGTTGGGGCAATGAGCAGTACTTC. Encoded protein: CASSVDGTSWGNEQYF. The rearrangement links TRBV9 to TRBJ2-4; 8 bases are a match to TRBD2. CDR1 and CDR2 from the germline V gene are SGDLS and YYNGEE. Unmatched junction bases numbered 15, after V lost 0 bases and J lost 13 bases. CDR3 length: 16 amino acids.

The chain uses TRBV7-2 and TRBJ2-1, with D possibly being TRBD1 (6 bases). Trimming took off 5 bases at V and 10 bases at J, with 18 bases between the two ends. Germline V lookup: CDR1 SGHTA, CDR2 FQGNSA. This CDR3 region has 14 residues. This CDR3 reads CASSRPGQWSEQFF. CDR3 coding DNA: TGTGCCAGCAGCAGACCGGGACAATGGAGCGAGCAGTTCTTC.